This T cell receptor (beta chain) appears in the sequencing data of a study of Graves' ophthalmopathy and Graves' hyperthyroidism. Beta-chain TCR CDR3 regions were amplified from RNA transcripts. A first-round RT-PCR used HTBI primers, followed by a second-round multiplex PCR. MiXCR, run by TCRdb on the multiplex PCR reads, gives a single entry per CDR3 protein. The sample lists over 500,000 distinct CDR3 sequences, about 20% occurring once. Hyperthyroidism patients were newly diagnosed, ill under 2 months, and aged 18 to 65 years. V shed 2 bases and J 6 bases; nucleotides not matched to a gene: 12. This CDR3 is built from 17 residues. From germline, CDR1 is MDHEN and CDR2 SYDVKM.

This rearrangement joins TRBV28 to TRBJ1-5, with 8 bases lining up with TRBD1. The clonotype was recovered from a woman aged 18-29 years with stable Graves' hyperthyroidism. Some clones in this sample may be carry-over from other donors' samples. The specimen was peripheral blood. The CDR3 bases are TGTGCCAGCAGTTTAGGGGACAGGCGCGGGGTCGGTCAGCCCCAGCATTTT. Protein sequence: CASSLGDRRGVGQPQHF.